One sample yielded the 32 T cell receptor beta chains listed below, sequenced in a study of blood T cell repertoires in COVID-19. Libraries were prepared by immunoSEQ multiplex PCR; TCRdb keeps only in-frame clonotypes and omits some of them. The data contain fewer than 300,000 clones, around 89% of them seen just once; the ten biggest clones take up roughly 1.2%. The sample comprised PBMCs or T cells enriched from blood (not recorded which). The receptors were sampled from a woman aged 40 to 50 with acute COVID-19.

The CDR3 coding sequence is TGTGCCAGCAGTTTAGCAGACAGGGTGCGGGCCCAGTACTTC. Encoded protein: CASSLADRVRAQYF. The J gene is TRBJ2-5, the V gene TRBV27; 7 positions match TRBD1. Looked up from germline, CDR1 is MNHEY and CDR2 is SMNVEV (reference sequence). With 2 bases clipped from V and 9 bases from J, the junction kept 9 bases outside the gene matches. This CDR3 has 14 residues.

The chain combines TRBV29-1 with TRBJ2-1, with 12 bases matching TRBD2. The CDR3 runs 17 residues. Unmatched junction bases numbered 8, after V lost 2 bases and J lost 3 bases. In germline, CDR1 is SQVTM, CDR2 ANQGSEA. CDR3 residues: CSVESPRLAGVYNEQFF. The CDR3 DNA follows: TGCAGCGTTGAATCCCCCCGACTAGCGGGAGTCTACAATGAGCAGTTCTTC.

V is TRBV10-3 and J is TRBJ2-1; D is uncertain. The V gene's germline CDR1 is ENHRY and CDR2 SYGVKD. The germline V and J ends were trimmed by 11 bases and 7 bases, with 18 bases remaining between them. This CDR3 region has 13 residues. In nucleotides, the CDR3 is TGTGCCCTTTCCTCTCCCGACTTTAATGAGCAGTTCTTC. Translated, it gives CALSSPDFNEQFF.

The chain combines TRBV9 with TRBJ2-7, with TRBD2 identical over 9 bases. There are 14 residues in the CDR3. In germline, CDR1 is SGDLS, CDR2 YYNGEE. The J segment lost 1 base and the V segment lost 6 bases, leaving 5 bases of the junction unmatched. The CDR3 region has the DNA TGTGCCAGCACCAGGACTAGCGAATCCTACGAGCAGTACTTC. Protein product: CASTRTSESYEQYF. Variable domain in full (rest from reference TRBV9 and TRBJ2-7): DSGVTQTPKHLITATGQRVTLRCSPRSGDLSVYWYQQSLDQGLQFLIQYYNGEERAKGNILERFSAQQFPDLHSELNLSSLELGDSALYFCASTRTSESYEQYFGPGTRLTVT.

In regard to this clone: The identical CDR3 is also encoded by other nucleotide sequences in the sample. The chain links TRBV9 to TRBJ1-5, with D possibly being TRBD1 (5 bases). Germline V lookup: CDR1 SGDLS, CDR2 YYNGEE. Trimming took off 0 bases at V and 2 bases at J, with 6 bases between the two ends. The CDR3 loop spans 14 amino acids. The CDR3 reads CASSVGGGNQPQHF. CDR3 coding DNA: TGTGCCAGCAGCGTAGGGGGGGGCAATCAGCCCCAGCATTTT.

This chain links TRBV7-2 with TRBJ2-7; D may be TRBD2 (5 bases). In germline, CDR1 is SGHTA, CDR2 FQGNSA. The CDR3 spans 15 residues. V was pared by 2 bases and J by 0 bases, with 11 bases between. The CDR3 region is CASSLSPGTSYEQYV. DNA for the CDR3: TGTGCCAGCAGCTTATCGCCGGGAACCTCCTACGAGCAGTACGTC.

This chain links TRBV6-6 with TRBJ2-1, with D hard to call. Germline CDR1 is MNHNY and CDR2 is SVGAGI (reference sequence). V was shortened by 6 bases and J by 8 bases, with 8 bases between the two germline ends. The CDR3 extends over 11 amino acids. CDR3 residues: CASSPRYEQFF. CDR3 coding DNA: TGTGCCAGCAGCCCCAGGTATGAGCAGTTCTTC.

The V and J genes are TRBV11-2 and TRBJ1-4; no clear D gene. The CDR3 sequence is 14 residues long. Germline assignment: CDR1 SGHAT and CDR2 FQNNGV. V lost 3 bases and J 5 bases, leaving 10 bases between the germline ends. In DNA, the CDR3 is TGTGCCAGCAGCTTGTCTAGCTTGAATGAAAAACTGTTTTTT. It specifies CASSLSSLNEKLFF.

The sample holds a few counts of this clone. CDR3 protein: CATSDPGTVMDTGELFF. Written as DNA, the CDR3 is TGTGCCACCAGTGATCCCGGGACAGTAATGGACACCGGGGAGCTGTTTTTT. The chain combines TRBV24-1 with TRBJ2-2; 7 positions match TRBD1. The CDR3 is made up of 17 amino acids. The ends lost 3 bases at V and 3 bases at J; junction bases unmatched: 9. Germline-derived CDR1 and CDR2 are KGHDR and SFDVKD.

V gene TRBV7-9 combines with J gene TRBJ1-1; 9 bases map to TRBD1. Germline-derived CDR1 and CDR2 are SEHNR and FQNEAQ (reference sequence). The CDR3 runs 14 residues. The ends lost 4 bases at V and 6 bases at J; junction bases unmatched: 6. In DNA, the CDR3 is TGTGCCAGCAGCTCTTACAGGGGGCCACCTGAAGCTTTCTTT. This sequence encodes CASSSYRGPPEAFF.

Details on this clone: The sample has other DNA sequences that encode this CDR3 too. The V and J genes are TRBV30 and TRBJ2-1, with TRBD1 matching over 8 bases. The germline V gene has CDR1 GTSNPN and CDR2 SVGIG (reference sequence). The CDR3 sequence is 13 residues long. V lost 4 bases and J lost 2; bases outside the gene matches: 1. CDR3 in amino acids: CAWKDRAYNEQFF. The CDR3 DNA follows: TGTGCCTGGAAGGACAGGGCCTACAATGAGCAGTTCTTC.

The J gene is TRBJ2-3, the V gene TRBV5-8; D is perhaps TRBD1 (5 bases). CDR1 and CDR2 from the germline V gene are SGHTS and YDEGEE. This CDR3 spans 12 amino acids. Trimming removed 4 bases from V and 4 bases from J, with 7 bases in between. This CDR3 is CASSPRADTQYF. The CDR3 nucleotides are TGTGCCAGCAGCCCCAGGGCAGATACGCAGTATTTT.

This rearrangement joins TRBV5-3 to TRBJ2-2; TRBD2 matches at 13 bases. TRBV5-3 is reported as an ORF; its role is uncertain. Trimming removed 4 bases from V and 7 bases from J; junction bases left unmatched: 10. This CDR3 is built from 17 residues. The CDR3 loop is CARSPLGLAGWGGELFF. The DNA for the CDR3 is TGTGCCAGAAGCCCCTTGGGACTAGCGGGATGGGGCGGGGAGCTGTTTTTT.

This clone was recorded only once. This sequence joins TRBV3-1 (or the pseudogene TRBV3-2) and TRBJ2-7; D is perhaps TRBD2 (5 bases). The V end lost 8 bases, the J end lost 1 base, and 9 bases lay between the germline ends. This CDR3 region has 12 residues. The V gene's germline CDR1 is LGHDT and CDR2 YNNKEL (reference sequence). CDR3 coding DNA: TGTGCCAGCGGAGCGGAATCCTACGAGCAGTACTTC. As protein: CASGAESYEQYF.

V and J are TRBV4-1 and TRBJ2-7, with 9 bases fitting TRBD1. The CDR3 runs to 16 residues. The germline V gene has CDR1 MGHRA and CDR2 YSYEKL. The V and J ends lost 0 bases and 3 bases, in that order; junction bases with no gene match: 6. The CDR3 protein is CASSQEDGTGYYEQYF. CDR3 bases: TGCGCCAGCAGCCAAGAGGACGGGACAGGGTACTACGAGCAGTACTTC.

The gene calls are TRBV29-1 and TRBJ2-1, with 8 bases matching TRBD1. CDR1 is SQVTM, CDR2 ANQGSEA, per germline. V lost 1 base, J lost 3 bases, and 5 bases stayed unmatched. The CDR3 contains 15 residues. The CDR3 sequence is CSVEGSRGLYNEQFF. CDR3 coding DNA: TGCAGCGTTGAAGGTTCCAGGGGGCTCTACAATGAGCAGTTCTTC.

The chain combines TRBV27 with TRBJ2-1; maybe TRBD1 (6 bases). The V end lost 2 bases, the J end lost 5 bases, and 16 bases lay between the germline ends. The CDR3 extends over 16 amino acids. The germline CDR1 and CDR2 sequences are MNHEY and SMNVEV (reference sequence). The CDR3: CASSLQTGTNNNEQFF. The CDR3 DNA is TGTGCCAGCAGTTTACAGACTGGGACAAATAACAATGAGCAGTTCTTC.

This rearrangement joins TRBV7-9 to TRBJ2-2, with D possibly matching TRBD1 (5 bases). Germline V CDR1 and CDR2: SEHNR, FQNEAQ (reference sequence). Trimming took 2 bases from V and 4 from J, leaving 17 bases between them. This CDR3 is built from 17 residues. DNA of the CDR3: TGTGCCAGCAGCTTATTGTATGGACACCCAAGCACCGGGGAGCTGTTTTTT. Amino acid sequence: CASSLLYGHPSTGELFF. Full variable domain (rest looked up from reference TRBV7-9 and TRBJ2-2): DTGVSQNPRHKITKRGQNVTFRCDPISEHNRLYWYRQTLGQGPEFLTYFQNEAQLEKSRLLSDRFSAERPKGSFSTLEIQRTEQGDSAMYLCASSLLYGHPSTGELFFGEGSRLTVL.

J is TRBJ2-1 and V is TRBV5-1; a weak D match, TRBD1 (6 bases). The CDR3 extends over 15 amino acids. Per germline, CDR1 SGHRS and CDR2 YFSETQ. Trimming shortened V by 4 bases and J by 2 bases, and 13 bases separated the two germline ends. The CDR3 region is CASSDTGNTYNEQFF. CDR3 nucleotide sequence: TGCGCCAGCAGCGACACAGGGAATACCTACAATGAGCAGTTCTTC.

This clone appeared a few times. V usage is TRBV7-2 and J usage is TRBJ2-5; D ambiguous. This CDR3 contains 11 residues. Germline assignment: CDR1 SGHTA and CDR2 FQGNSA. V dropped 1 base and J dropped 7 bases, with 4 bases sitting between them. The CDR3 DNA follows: TGTGCCAGCAGCTTAGTCCGGACCCAGTACTTC. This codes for CASSLVRTQYF.

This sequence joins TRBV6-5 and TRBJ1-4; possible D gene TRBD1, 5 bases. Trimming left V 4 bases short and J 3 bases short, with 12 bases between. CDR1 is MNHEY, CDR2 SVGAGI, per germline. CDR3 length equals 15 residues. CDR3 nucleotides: TGTGCCAGCAGTTTAACGGACAAGTCTAATGAAAAACTGTTTTTT. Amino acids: CASSLTDKSNEKLFF.

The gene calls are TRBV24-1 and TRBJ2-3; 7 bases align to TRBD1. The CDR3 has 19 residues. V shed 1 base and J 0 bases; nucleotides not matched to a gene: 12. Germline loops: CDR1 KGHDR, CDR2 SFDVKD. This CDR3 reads CATSDFPDRKEYSTDTQYF. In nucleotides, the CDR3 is TGTGCCACCAGTGATTTTCCGGACAGGAAAGAATATAGCACAGATACGCAGTATTTT.

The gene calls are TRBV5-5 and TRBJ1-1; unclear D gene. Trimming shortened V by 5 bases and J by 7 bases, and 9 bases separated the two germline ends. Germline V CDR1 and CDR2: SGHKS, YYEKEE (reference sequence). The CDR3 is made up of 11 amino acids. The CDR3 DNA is TGTGCCAGCAGTGAACTCGGTGAAGCTTTCTTT. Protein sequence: CASSELGEAFF.

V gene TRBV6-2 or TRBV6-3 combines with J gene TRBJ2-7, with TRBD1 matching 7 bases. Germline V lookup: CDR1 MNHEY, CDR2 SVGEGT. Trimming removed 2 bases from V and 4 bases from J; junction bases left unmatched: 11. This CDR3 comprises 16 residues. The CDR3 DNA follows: TGTGCCAGCAGTTACAGGGCACAGGGGTCTTCTTACGAGCAGTACGTC. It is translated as CASSYRAQGSSYEQYV.

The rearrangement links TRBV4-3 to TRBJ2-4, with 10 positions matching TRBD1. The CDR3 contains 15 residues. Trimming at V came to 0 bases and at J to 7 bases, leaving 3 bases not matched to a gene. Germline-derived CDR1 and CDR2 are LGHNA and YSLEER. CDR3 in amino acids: CASSQETGGANIQYF. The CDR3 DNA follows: TGCGCCAGCAGCCAAGAGACAGGGGGCGCGAACATTCAGTACTTC.

The CDR3 is CASSLLILGSGNYEQYF. In DNA form, the CDR3 reads TGTGCCAGCAGCTTATTGATTTTGGGGAGTGGGAACTACGAGCAGTACTTC. This sequence joins TRBV7-2 and TRBJ2-7, with D tentatively TRBD2 (5 bases). V shed 2 bases and J shed 3 bases, with 20 bases lying between them. The CDR3 totals 17 residues. Per germline, CDR1 SGHTA and CDR2 FQGNSA.

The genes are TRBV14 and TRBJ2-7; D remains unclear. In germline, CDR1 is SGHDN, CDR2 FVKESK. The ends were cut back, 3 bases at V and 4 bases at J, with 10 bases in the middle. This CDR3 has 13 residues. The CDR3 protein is CASSHLIEYEQYF. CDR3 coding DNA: TGTGCCAGCAGCCACTTAATAGAATACGAGCAGTACTTC.

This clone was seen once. The CDR3 loop reads CASTGLPRLSSYEQYV. Here the CDR3 DNA reads TGCGCCAGCACGGGACTACCTCGCCTGAGCTCCTACGAGCAGTACGTC. The V and J genes are TRBV10-1 and TRBJ2-7; 7 nucleotides align to TRBD2. CDR1 is WNHNN and CDR2 is SYGVQD in the germline V gene (reference sequence). CDR3 length: 16 amino acids. Trimming at V came to 7 bases and at J to 0 bases, leaving 12 bases not matched to a gene.

The CDR3 protein is CASGDNSVQQTNEQYF. CDR3 sequence (DNA): TGTGCCAGCGGGGACAATTCAGTACAGCAGACGAACGAGCAGTACTTC. The V gene is TRBV11-1, the J gene TRBJ2-7; TRBD1 might be the D (6 bases). Germline-derived CDR1 and CDR2 are SGHAT and FQDESV (reference sequence). Trimming pared 8 bases from V and 5 bases from J, leaving 25 bases between. The CDR3 is 16 residues long.

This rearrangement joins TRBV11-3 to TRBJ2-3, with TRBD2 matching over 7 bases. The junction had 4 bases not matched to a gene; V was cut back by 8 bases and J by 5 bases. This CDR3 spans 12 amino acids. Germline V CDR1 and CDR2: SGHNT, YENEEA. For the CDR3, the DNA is TGTGCCAGCGGGGACTATCGAGATACGCAGTATTTT. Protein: CASGDYRDTQYF.

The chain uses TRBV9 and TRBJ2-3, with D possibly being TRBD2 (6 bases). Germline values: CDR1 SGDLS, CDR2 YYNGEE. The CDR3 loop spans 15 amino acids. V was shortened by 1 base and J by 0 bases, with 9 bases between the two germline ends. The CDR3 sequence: CASSVLASSTDTQYF. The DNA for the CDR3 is TGTGCCAGCAGCGTACTAGCGTCTAGCACAGATACGCAGTATTTT.

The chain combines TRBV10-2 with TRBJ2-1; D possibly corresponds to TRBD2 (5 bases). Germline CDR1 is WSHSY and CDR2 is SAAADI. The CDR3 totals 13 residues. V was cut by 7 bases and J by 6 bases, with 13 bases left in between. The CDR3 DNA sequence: TGCGCCAGCAACCGAGAGAGGGTCAATGAGCAGTTCTTC. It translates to CASNRERVNEQFF.